This TCR beta chain was found in a study of beta chain features in type 1 diabetes. This clone has just a few counts. Its antigen remains unidentified. Cells sorted by CD45RO/CCR7/CD25/CD127/CD95/CD27 comprised CD4+ naive, central memory, regulatory and stem cell-like memory cells. Study-wide results and limits: The study found that naive, central memory and Treg TCRB repertoires appeared more similar in patients than in healthy donors. In every one of the four CD4+ subsets, TCRB CDR3s were moderately but significantly shorter in Type 1 diabetes patients. Any PCR bias toward short templates would affect both groups alike. Junctions at VDJ sites from type 1 diabetes patients had fewer insertions and more deletions.

The CDR3 sequence is 18 residues long. CDR1 is SGHAT and CDR2 is FQNNGV in the germline V gene. Trimming cost V 1 base and J 5 bases, with 22 bases left between them. Investigators reverse transcribed all isolated RNA, so they sequenced expressed TCRB transcripts. Only in-frame clones appear in the TCRdb table, and some are missing; sequencing was by immunoSEQ multiplex PCR. The table has 130,000 or so clones, 9% seen once. The specimen was central memory CD4+ T cells from blood. The J gene is TRBJ2-3, the V gene TRBV11-2; tentative D call: TRBD1 (6 bases). This TCR derives from a man in his thirties or forties with type 1 diabetes. The CDR3 nucleotides read TGTGCCAGCAGCTTAGCCGGGTACGGAACAGGGCAAGGAGATACGCAGTATTTT. This codes for CASSLAGYGTGQGDTQYF.